Following are 8 T cell receptor beta chains from one sample sequenced in a study of shared clonotypes between healthy human individuals. The table came from immunoSEQ multiplex PCR; TCRdb's copy has only in-frame clones and leaves some out. The sample consists of around 550,000 clones, about 95% of them appearing once. The sequencing sample was made of naive CD4+ T cells sorted from blood. Sample subset: CD45RA+ positively selected. These receptors were obtained from a woman aged 30 to 39 in good health.

This clone was seen only once. The gene calls are TRBV6-6 and TRBJ2-1, with 10 bases that match TRBD1. There are 15 residues in the CDR3. The germline V gene encodes CDR1 MNHNY and CDR2 SVGAGI (reference sequence). V dropped 3 bases and J dropped 4; count of bases not matched to a gene: 3. CDR3 coding DNA: TGTGCCAGCAGTTATTGGACAGGGGGTTACAATGAGCAGTTCTTC. Its translation is CASSYWTGGYNEQFF.

This clone was detected only once. CDR3 nucleotides: TGTGCCAGCAGTTACAACGCGGGAGCCCACGAGCAGTACTTC. Protein: CASSYNAGAHEQYF. This chain uses TRBV6-6 with TRBJ2-7, with 7 bases lining up with TRBD2. The length of the CDR3 is 14 residues. Germline V lookup: CDR1 MNHNY, CDR2 SVGAGI (reference sequence). V was pared by 2 bases and J by 5 bases, with 6 bases of the junction left unmatched.

This clone appeared once. The J gene is TRBJ2-5, the V gene TRBV4-1, with D possibly matching TRBD1 (6 bases). The J call may be in error: the DNA end matches TRBJ2-7 better. CDR1 and CDR2 from the germline V gene are MGHRA and YSYEKL. The CDR3 has 15 residues. DNA for the CDR3: TGCGCCAGCAGCCAAGGAAGGGGGACCGCCTACGAGCAGTACTTC. Translated: CASSQGRGTAYEQYF.

The CDR3 protein is CASRRSVVRDGYTF. For the CDR3, the DNA is TGTGCCAGCAGAAGGAGTGTGGTTCGGGATGGCTACACCTTC. The chain uses TRBV2 and TRBJ1-2; D remains unclear. The CDR3 consists of 14 residues. V lost 6 bases, J lost 6 bases, and 17 bases lay in between. The germline V gene has CDR1 SNHLY and CDR2 FYNNEI.

Here the CDR3 reads CASSFRTKQETQYF. The CDR3 DNA reads TGTGCCAGCAGTTTTAGGACAAAACAAGAGACCCAGTACTTC. The V gene is TRBV28, the J gene TRBJ2-5; TRBD1 is a possible D gene (5 bases). Germline V CDR1 and CDR2: MDHEN, SYDVKM. With 3 bases removed from V and 2 bases from J, the gap between germline ends came to 10 bases. This CDR3 spans 14 amino acids.

This clone was observed a single time. V gene TRBV7-3 combines with J gene TRBJ2-5, with 7 bases aligning to TRBD1. The DNA end lines up better with TRBJ2-7; the J call may be wrong. Looked up from germline, CDR1 is SGHTA and CDR2 is FQGTGA. CDR3 size: 15 residues. As DNA, the CDR3 is TGTGCCAGCAGCTTAATGGCCGGGACAGTCTACGAGCAGTACTTC. It is translated as CASSLMAGTVYEQYF.

The rearrangement links TRBV19 to TRBJ2-5; D is ambiguous. Germline values: CDR1 LNHDA, CDR2 SQIVND (reference sequence). With 2 bases removed from V and 3 bases from J, the gap between germline ends came to 10 bases. This CDR3 has 14 amino acids. The DNA of the CDR3 is TGTGCCAGTAGTATATCCGGAGCAAAAGAGACCCAGTACTTC. Translating it yields CASSISGAKETQYF.

The chain recombines TRBV28 with TRBJ2-7, with 7 positions matching TRBD2. CDR1 is MDHEN and CDR2 is SYDVKM in the germline V gene. Germline trimming cut 2 bases from V and 3 bases from J; bases unmatched to any gene: 7. This CDR3 has 15 amino acids. The CDR3 protein is CASSLDGAGHYEQYF. The CDR3 nucleotides are TGTGCCAGCAGTTTAGATGGAGCGGGGCACTACGAGCAGTACTTC. The full variable domain, rest sourced from reference TRBV28 and TRBJ2-7, is DVKVTQSSRYLVKRTGEKVFLECVQDMDHENMFWYRQDPGLGLRLIYFSYDVKMKEKGDIPEGYSVSREKKERFSLILESASTNQTSMYLCASSLDGAGHYEQYFGPGTRLTVT.